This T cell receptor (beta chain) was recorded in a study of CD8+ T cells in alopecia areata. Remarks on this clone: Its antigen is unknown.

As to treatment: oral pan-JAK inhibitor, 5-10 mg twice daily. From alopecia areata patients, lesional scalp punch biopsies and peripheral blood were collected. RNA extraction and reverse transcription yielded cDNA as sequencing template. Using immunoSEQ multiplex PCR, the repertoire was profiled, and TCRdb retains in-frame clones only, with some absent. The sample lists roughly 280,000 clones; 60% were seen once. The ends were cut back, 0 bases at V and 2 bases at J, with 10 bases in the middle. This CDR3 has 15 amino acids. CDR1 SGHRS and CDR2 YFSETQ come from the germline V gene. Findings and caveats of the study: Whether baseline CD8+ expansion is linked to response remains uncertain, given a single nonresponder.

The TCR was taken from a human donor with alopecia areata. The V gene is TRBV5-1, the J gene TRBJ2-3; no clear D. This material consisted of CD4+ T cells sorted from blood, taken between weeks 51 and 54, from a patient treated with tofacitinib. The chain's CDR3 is CASSLEAALTDTQYF. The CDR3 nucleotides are TGCGCCAGCAGCTTGGAGGCAGCACTCACAGATACGCAGTATTTT.